The T cell receptor (beta chain) described here comes from a study of T cells in Graves' hyperthyroidism and ophthalmopathy. General study findings and limits: Ophthalmopathy was told apart from stable hyperthyroidism by a 13 V-J model.

What was amplified from RNA transcripts were TCR beta CDR3 regions. In the first-round RT-PCR of the TCR CDR3, the HTBI primer set was used. A single record per CDR3 protein comes from TCRdb applying MiXCR to the multiplex PCR reads. Of around 300,000 distinct CDR3 sequences detected, 14% appear once; the ten largest clones hold around 23%. Germline lookup yields CDR1 SNHLY and CDR2 FYNNEI. The CDR3 has 15 residues. V lost 9 bases to trimming and J lost 2 bases; unmatched junction nucleotides: 10. The table lists this clonotype with many counts. Its specificity is not known. Graves' hyperthyroidism without ophthalmopathy progression within 18 months was termed stable. Thyroid ultrasound and orbital computed tomography, with clinical symptoms and serum thyroxine and TRAb, informed diagnoses.

The specimen sequenced was blood. This clonotype was obtained from a woman aged 25 to 39 with Graves' hyperthyroidism. The chain combines TRBV2 with TRBJ1-5; the match to TRBD1 covers 7 bases. CDR3 sequence reads: CASKQGSMRNQPQHF. For the CDR3, the DNA is TGTGCCAGTAAACAGGGGTCTATGCGCAATCAGCCCCAGCATTTT.